Given below is one T cell receptor (beta chain) in context. Its target is unknown. This record belongs to a study of cytomegalovirus exposure and HLA in healthy donors. Study in general: Findings of an earlier analysis included some 110 million unique TCR beta sequences from 190 million or so T cells.

The PCR was carried out with 60 Vbeta primers and 13 Jbeta primers. TCRdb's table, derived via immunoSEQ multiplex PCR, lists solely in-frame clones and lacks some. This sample yields approximately 170,000 clones, of which 65% to 90% are seen a single time; approximately 1.8% belongs to the top ten. Study conclusions and caveats: An analysis that came later showed most CMV-associated TCR beta chains appearing HLA-restricted.

The sequenced sample was PBMCs. This clonotype was sampled from a human donor in good health.

CDR3 sequence (DNA): TGTGCCAGCAGCCTTCCCGGGACTCCGGGAAACACCATATATTTT. Translation: CASSLPGTPGNTIYF. This chain connects TRBV7-8 to TRBJ1-3; D possibly corresponds to TRBD1 (5 bases). The germline gives CDR1 SGHVS, CDR2 FQNEAQ. The ends were cut back, 5 bases at V and 4 bases at J, with 15 bases in the middle. This CDR3 spans 15 amino acids. The whole variable domain, filled in from reference TRBV7-8 and TRBJ1-3, reads GAGVSQSPRYKVAKRGQDVALRCDPISGHVSLFWYQQALGQGPEFLTYFQNEAQLDKSGLPSDRFFAERPEGSVSTLKIQRTQQEDSAVYLCASSLPGTPGNTIYFGEGSWLTVV.